These 9 T cell receptor beta chains originate from one sample sequenced in a study of radiation and T cells in renal cell carcinoma. The time point was: blood 4 weeks post-SBRT, at nephrectomy. Regarding treatment: 15 Gy SBRT to primary tumor, nephrectomy 4 weeks later. Assay used: immunoSEQ multiplex PCR; TCRdb lists only in-frame clones, some missing. Of about 43,000 clones in the sample, about 84% were seen once. The input for sequencing was blood, taken from a patient whose treatment included radiotherapy and nephrectomy. These receptor sequences come from a woman between 65 and 79 years old with renal cell carcinoma.

The gene calls are TRBV7-9 and TRBJ1-1; D is unclear. The CDR3 totals 16 residues. The V end was cut by 1 base, the J end by 1 base, with 13 bases between. From germline, CDR1 is SEHNR and CDR2 FQNEAQ (reference sequence). The CDR3 reads CASSLGGRLTNTEAFF. CDR3 nucleotides: TGTGCCAGCAGCTTAGGAGGGAGATTGACGAACACTGAAGCTTTCTTT. The full variable domain, completed using reference TRBV7-9 and TRBJ1-1, is DTGVSQNPRHKITKRGQNVTFRCDPISEHNRLYWYRQTLGQGPEFLTYFQNEAQLEKSRLLSDRFSAERPKGSFSTLEIQRTEQGDSAMYLCASSLGGRLTNTEAFFGQGTRLTVV.

This clone was found once. The gene calls are TRBV7-2 and TRBJ1-1; tentative D call: TRBD1 (6 bases). The CDR3 covers 14 residues. Trimming took 5 bases from V and 1 from J, leaving 11 bases between them. Germline V gives CDR1 SGHTA, CDR2 FQGNSA. CDR3 in DNA: TGTGCCAGCAGCACAGGGTGGGGGAACACTGAAGCTTTCTTT. Translation gives CASSTGWGNTEAFF.

The V call is TRBV6-4, the J call TRBJ2-2; D is perhaps TRBD2 (5 bases). The V end was cut by 0 bases, the J end by 4 bases, with 12 bases between. From germline, CDR1 is MRHNA and CDR2 SNTAGT. CDR3 length equals 16 residues. The CDR3: CASSDSRGSGTGELFF. CDR3 in DNA: TGTGCCAGCAGTGACTCGAGAGGGAGTGGCACCGGGGAGCTGTTTTTT.

The genes are TRBV9 and TRBJ2-1, with D tentatively TRBD1 (6 bases). V shed 4 bases and J shed 7 bases, with 18 bases lying between them. CDR3 length equals 15 residues. From germline, CDR1 is SGDLS and CDR2 YYNGEE. The CDR3 loop is CASSLFGTIGNEQFF. Here the CDR3 DNA reads TGTGCCAGCAGCTTATTTGGGACAATCGGGAATGAGCAGTTCTTC.

V is TRBV27 and J is TRBJ1-1; D ambiguous. The ends were cut back, 5 bases at V and 1 base at J, with 14 bases in the middle. Germline V gene lookup returns CDR1 MNHEY and CDR2 SMNVEV (reference sequence). This CDR3 has 15 amino acids. The DNA for the CDR3 is TGTGCCAGCAGTGCTCAGAAGGGTGCGAACACTGAAGCTTTCTTT. Its protein is CASSAQKGANTEAFF.

The rearrangement links TRBV10-1 to TRBJ1-6; D is uncertain. V was clipped by 1 base and J by 7 bases, with 8 bases between them. The CDR3 runs 14 residues. Per germline, CDR1 WNHNN and CDR2 SYGVQD (reference sequence). The CDR3 DNA reads TGCGCCAGCAGTGAGTACAGAGACAATTCACCCCTCCACTTT. It translates to CASSEYRDNSPLHF.

The CDR3 loop reads CASSPDRMNTGELFF. The CDR3, as DNA: TGTGCCAGCAGCCCAGACAGGATGAACACCGGGGAGCTGTTTTTT. The chain employs TRBV9 and TRBJ2-2; a weak D match, TRBD1 (6 bases). The CDR3 sequence is 15 residues long. CDR1 is SGDLS and CDR2 is YYNGEE in the germline V gene. V lost 4 bases and J lost 1, with 11 bases in between.

The chain links TRBV6-1 to TRBJ1-2; the D is unclear. The CDR3 extends over 15 amino acids. V was shortened by 6 bases and J by 3 bases, with 17 bases between the two germline ends. Germline V gene lookup returns CDR1 MNHNS and CDR2 SASEGT. The CDR3 here is CASRQKGGLDYGYTF. CDR3 coding DNA: TGTGCCAGCAGGCAGAAGGGAGGTTTGGACTATGGCTACACCTTC.

V gene TRBV6-6 combines with J gene TRBJ1-2; D is unclear. The CDR3 extends over 12 amino acids. Germline V gene data show CDR1 as MNHNY and CDR2 as SVGAGI (reference sequence). V was clipped by 8 bases and J by 1 base, with 8 bases between them. This CDR3 is CASGEDNYGYTF. The CDR3 region has the DNA TGTGCCAGCGGTGAGGATAACTATGGCTACACCTTC.